The 2 T cell receptor beta chains presented below share a single source sample, sequenced in a study of technical replicates of blood from several donors. Produced via immunoSEQ multiplex PCR; TCRdb's table is partial and in-frame only. The sample holds about 75,000 clones; roughly 90% are singletons and the top ten take roughly 5%. Sequencing was done on a sample of PBMCs. These receptors were taken from a human donor in good health. Some clones in this sample may be carry-over from other donors' samples.

The chain carries TRBV7-9 and TRBJ2-7; D call uncertain. CDR3 length equals 13 residues. V lost 3 bases to trimming and J lost 2 bases, with 8 bases between them. Germline V lookup: CDR1 SEHNR, CDR2 FQNEAQ (reference sequence). CDR3 in DNA: TGTGCCAGCAGCTTTGCACCTACCTACGAGCAGTACTTC. Encoded protein: CASSFAPTYEQYF.

This rearrangement joins TRBV5-1 to TRBJ2-3; D is unresolved. V was clipped by 1 base and J by 1 base, with 4 bases between them. Germline-derived CDR1 and CDR2 are SGHRS and YFSETQ. The CDR3 spans 13 residues. Here the CDR3 reads CASSLSGTDTQYF. CDR3 DNA: TGCGCCAGCAGCTTGTCAGGCACAGATACGCAGTATTTT.